The 16 T cell receptor beta chains presented below share a single source sample, sequenced in a study of Ad26.COV2.S vaccination and SARS-CoV-2 variants (TCRdb year 2021). Receptors were amplified or captured by the immunoSEQ multiplex PCR assay. TCRdb took over this immuneACCESS table, retaining in-frame rearrangements with V and J assigned. Such tables are incomplete; in checked studies, under half of the missing clones stem from an unresolved V gene, and the remainder is unexplained. The sample includes 180,000 or so clones, with roughly 87% observed a single time. The ten most abundant clones make up about 5.5% of the sample. In light of the paper, this sample's time point label describes: individuals recovered from natural SARS-CoV-2 infection. The sequences come from peripheral blood, collected after recovery from COVID-19. The receptors come from a human donor who had recovered from COVID-19.

The V call is TRBV24-1, the J call TRBJ1-5; unclear D gene. CDR1 and CDR2 from the germline V gene are KGHDR and SFDVKD. V was clipped by 12 bases and J by 4 bases, with 6 bases between them. The CDR3 is made up of 10 amino acids. The CDR3 region is CAPPNQPQHF. CDR3 bases: TGTGCCCCCCCGAATCAGCCCCAGCATTTT.

V usage is TRBV11-2 and J usage is TRBJ2-7; D is ambiguous. Germline-derived CDR1 and CDR2 are SGHAT and FQNNGV. The CDR3 is 14 residues long. Trimming cost V 0 bases and J 4 bases, with 10 bases left between them. CDR3 loop: CASSLEGFGYEQYF. The CDR3 nucleotides are TGTGCCAGCAGCTTAGAAGGGTTTGGGTACGAGCAGTACTTC.

The chain links TRBV6-2 or TRBV6-3 to TRBJ2-2, with TRBD2 matching over 8 bases. The trim removed 2 bases at V and 3 bases at J, leaving 8 bases unmatched. Germline V gene data show CDR1 as MNHEY and CDR2 as SVGEGT. The CDR3 covers 17 residues. DNA for the CDR3: TGTGCCAGCAGTTACCCCCCAGCGGGAGCAGACACCGGGGAGCTGTTTTTT. Its translation is CASSYPPAGADTGELFF.

The chain couples TRBV25-1 to TRBJ1-1; D perhaps matches TRBD1 (5 bases). Trimming cost V 2 bases and J 8 bases, with 15 bases left between them. Germline V gene lookup returns CDR1 MGHDK and CDR2 SYGVNS. The CDR3 consists of 14 residues. The CDR3 nucleotides are TGTGCCAGCAGTGAAGCAGGAGGGGCTCGCGAAGCTTTCTTT. This sequence encodes CASSEAGGAREAFF.

The J gene is TRBJ2-1, the V gene TRBV6-7, with a weak D call TRBD2 (5 bases). TRBV6-7 is reported as an ORF; its role is uncertain. CDR3 size: 13 residues. Trimming pared 5 bases from V and 10 bases from J, leaving 15 bases between. Written as DNA, the CDR3 is TGTGCCAGCAGTCGCAAAAGTCAGCGGGAGCAGTTCTTC. The encoded protein is CASSRKSQREQFF.

The chain employs TRBV5-1 and TRBJ2-5, with D perhaps being TRBD1 or TRBD2 (6 bases each). Per the germline V gene, CDR1 is SGHRS and CDR2 is YFSETQ. This CDR3 has 15 amino acids. V lost 4 bases, J lost 3 bases, and 16 bases lay in between. CDR3 nucleotide sequence: TGCGCCAGCAGCCAAGGGGGGACGTCTAAAGAGACCCAGTACTTC. The encoded protein is CASSQGGTSKETQYF. The full variable domain, in which reference TRBV5-1 and TRBJ2-5 provide the parts outside the CDR3, is KAGVTQTPRYLIKTRGQQVTLSCSPISGHRSVSWYQQTPGQGLQFLFEYFSETQRNKGNFPGRFSGRQFSNSRSEMNVSTLELGDSALYLCASSQGGTSKETQYFGPGTRLLVL.

This clone was seen once. J is TRBJ2-7 and V is TRBV6-5, with no clear D. Germline V gene sequence: CDR1 MNHEY, CDR2 SVGAGI. The CDR3 totals 13 residues. V was trimmed by 6 bases and J by 2 bases, leaving 11 bases between them. CDR3 nucleotide sequence: TGTGCCAGCAGAGTAGCTGCCCCCTACGAGCAGTACTTC. Protein: CASRVAAPYEQYF.

The V call is TRBV4-2, the J call TRBJ1-4, with TRBD1 matching over 10 bases. CDR3 length: 16 residues. Germline V gene sequence: CDR1 LGHNA, CDR2 YNFKEQ. With 4 bases clipped from V and 1 base from J, the junction kept 3 bases outside the gene matches. The CDR3 sequence is CASSPGDRGTNEKLFF. The CDR3 DNA sequence: TGTGCCAGCAGCCCCGGGGACAGGGGAACTAATGAAAAACTGTTTTTT.

The genes are TRBV12-3 or TRBV12-4 and TRBJ1-2; D is undetermined. Trimming took 5 bases from V and 10 from J, leaving 14 bases between them. This CDR3 contains 12 residues. The CDR3 DNA is TGTGCCAGCAGTCCCCCCGACCCAGACTACACCTTC. Its protein is CASSPPDPDYTF.

The CDR3 sequence: CAISGGGRETQYF. CDR3 sequence (DNA): TGTGCCATCAGTGGGGGGGGCCGGGAGACCCAGTACTTC. The rearrangement uses TRBV10-3 and TRBJ2-5; D might be TRBD2 (7 bases). Germline values: CDR1 ENHRY, CDR2 SYGVKD. The CDR3 spans 13 residues. With 4 bases removed from V and 5 bases from J, the gap between germline ends came to 11 bases.

The V gene is TRBV6-1, the J gene TRBJ2-7; no clear D gene. V was cut by 2 bases and J by 3 bases, with 5 bases left in between. CDR3 length: 12 amino acids. Germline CDR1 reads MNHNS; CDR2 reads SASEGT. CDR3 sequence reads: CASSEQVYEQYF. The CDR3 nucleotides are TGTGCCAGCAGTGAACAAGTCTACGAGCAGTACTTC.

The rearrangement links TRBV5-1 to TRBJ1-4, with TRBD1 matching 11 bases. Germline assignment: CDR1 SGHRS and CDR2 YFSETQ. The trim removed 2 bases at V and 7 bases at J, leaving 1 base unmatched. The length of the CDR3 is 14 residues. This chain's CDR3 is CASSFGQGAEKLFF. The CDR3, as DNA: TGCGCCAGCAGCTTCGGACAGGGGGCTGAAAAACTGTTTTTT.

The genes are TRBV7-2 and TRBJ2-3; D gene unclear. CDR3 length: 12 residues. V gave up 11 bases and J gave up 1 base, with 10 bases separating them. The germline V gene encodes CDR1 SGHTA and CDR2 FQGNSA. As DNA, the CDR3 is TGTGCCCGAAGGATAGGCACAGATACGCAGTATTTT. Encoded protein: CARRIGTDTQYF.

This clone has a handful of counts. The chain recombines TRBV12-1 with TRBJ2-5. TRBV12-1 is annotated as a pseudogene. This CDR3 comprises 14 residues. CDR3 DNA sequence: TGTGCCAGCAGCTCTAGAGGATGGGGAGAGACCCAGTACTTC. Protein sequence: CASSSRGWGETQYF.

This chain uses TRBV2 with TRBJ2-7, with TRBD2 matching over 15 bases. The junction had 8 bases not matched to a gene; V was cut back by 5 bases and J by 3 bases. This CDR3 spans 17 amino acids. Germline V CDR1 and CDR2: SNHLY, FYNNEI. CDR3 nucleotides: TGTGCCAGCAGTTTCCCGGGACTAGCGGGAGGTGGCTACGAGCAGTACTTC. This encodes CASSFPGLAGGGYEQYF.

Only one count was recorded for this clone. The chain uses TRBV30 and TRBJ1-2; D may be TRBD1 (6 bases). V was pared by 0 bases and J by 4 bases, with 9 bases between. Germline-derived CDR1 and CDR2 are GTSNPN and SVGIG (reference sequence). The CDR3 loop spans 13 amino acids. CDR3 DNA: TGTGCCTGGAGTGTACAGGGAATCTATGGCTACACCTTC. Protein: CAWSVQGIYGYTF.